This T cell receptor beta chain was sequenced in a study of T cells after posttransplantation cyclophosphamide. This clone was seen repeatedly, ten times or more. What it binds is unknown. The CDR3 is 16 amino acids. Looked up from germline, CDR1 is SEHNR and CDR2 is FQNEAQ (reference sequence). Trimming at V came to 2 bases and at J to 3 bases, leaving 7 bases not matched to a gene. Peripheral blood was collected from the related graft donor on the marrow donation day. TCRdb's table, derived via immunoSEQ multiplex PCR, lists solely in-frame clones and lacks some. Sampling found roughly 35,000 clones, none seen once. Regarding the study as a whole: Donor CD8+ memory clones often dominated recipient blood repertoires at later times.

Sequencing was performed on PBMCs. The TCR sequence derives from a girl aged 5-17 years in good health, CMV-negative, and a related stem cell transplant donor. The chain uses TRBV7-9 and TRBJ2-7, with 10 nucleotides matching TRBD1. In nucleotides, the CDR3 is TGTGCCAGCAGCTTACACCAGGACAGGGGGGACTACGAGCAGTACTTC. It codes for CASSLHQDRGDYEQYF.